Below are 17 T cell receptor beta chains sequenced from a single sample in a study of T cell responses to AZD1222 COVID-19 vaccine. Sequencing used immunoSEQ multiplex PCR; TCRdb keeps in-frame clones, though not all of them. The data show fewer than 150,000 clones, 90% seen once. The material was peripheral blood, obtained on day 0 of AZD1222 vaccination. These receptors all stem from an adult in good health.

The gene calls are TRBV14 and TRBJ1-1; a weak D match, TRBD1 (5 bases). CDR3 length equals 17 residues. The ends were cut back, 0 bases at V and 5 bases at J, with 19 bases in the middle. Germline CDR1 SGHDN, CDR2 FVKESK. CDR3 sequence (DNA): TGTGCCAGCAGCCAAGAACGACTGGACATCTGGGGGACTGAAGCTTTCTTT. Translating gives CASSQERLDIWGTEAFF.

The chain has TRBV18 and TRBJ1-3; D perhaps matches TRBD1 (6 bases). Trimming removed 3 bases at V and 0 bases at J, with 12 bases between. CDR1 and CDR2 from the germline V gene are KGHSH and LQKENI. This CDR3 has 16 amino acids. The DNA of the CDR3 is TGTGCCAGCTCACCGGGTACAGGGAACTCTGGAAACACCATATATTTT. This encodes CASSPGTGNSGNTIYF.

The V gene is TRBV19, the J gene TRBJ1-2, with D unclear. V lost 5 bases to trimming and J lost 7 bases, with 20 bases between them. The germline V gene encodes CDR1 LNHDA and CDR2 SQIVND (reference sequence). The CDR3 is 15 residues long. The CDR3 nucleotides are TGTGCCAGTAGTCTACGACTACCCTCCGAGGGTGGCTACACCTTC. Translating it yields CASSLRLPSEGGYTF.

This clone was found once. This rearrangement joins TRBV30 to TRBJ1-3, with D uncertain. This CDR3 has 12 residues. V shed 5 bases and J shed 2 bases, with 7 bases lying between them. The germline V gene encodes CDR1 GTSNPN and CDR2 SVGIG (reference sequence). CDR3 loop: CAWFSAGNTIYF. The CDR3 DNA reads TGTGCCTGGTTTTCGGCTGGAAACACCATATATTTT.

The chain carries TRBV5-1 and TRBJ1-6, with D maybe TRBD1 (6 bases). CDR1 and CDR2 from the germline V gene are SGHRS and YFSETQ. This CDR3 is 15 amino acids long. V gave up 3 bases and J gave up 5 bases, with 12 bases separating them. The CDR3 DNA reads TGCGCCAGCAGCTCCCAGGGGACAAATAATTCACCCCTCCACTTT. Its protein is CASSSQGTNNSPLHF.

This sequence joins TRBV25-1 and TRBJ2-7, with D unclear. Trimming left V 4 bases short and J 5 bases short, with 6 bases between. Germline V gene data show CDR1 as MGHDK and CDR2 as SYGVNS. This CDR3 contains 11 residues. The CDR3 coding sequence is TGTGCCAGCAGTGCCCCGAACGAGCAGTACTTC. Translating gives CASSAPNEQYF.

The genes are TRBV15 and TRBJ2-7; no firm D call. Germline V CDR1 and CDR2: LNHNV, YYDKDF (reference sequence). The CDR3 covers 14 residues. V was trimmed by 0 bases and J by 5 bases, leaving 11 bases between them. In DNA, the CDR3 is TGTGCCACCAGCAGAGATTTCGTTGGGGACGAGCAGTACTTC. This codes for CATSRDFVGDEQYF.

This chain uses TRBV4-1 with TRBJ1-4; 7 bases line up with TRBD1. This CDR3 contains 17 residues. The germline V gene has CDR1 MGHRA and CDR2 YSYEKL. Germline trimming cut 4 bases from V and 1 base from J; bases unmatched to any gene: 9. The CDR3 loop is CASSPNDRAETNEKLFF. The CDR3 DNA follows: TGCGCCAGCAGCCCCAACGACAGGGCTGAAACTAATGAAAAACTGTTTTTT.

In its sample, this clone was seen once. The chain combines TRBV7-2 with TRBJ1-5; 11 nucleotides align to TRBD1. CDR1 is SGHTA and CDR2 is FQGNSA in the germline V gene. The trim removed 5 bases at V and 0 bases at J, leaving 3 bases unmatched. This CDR3 is built from 16 residues. CDR3: CASSIGTGGSNQPQHF. The CDR3 DNA reads as TGTGCCAGCAGCATAGGGACAGGGGGTAGCAATCAGCCCCAGCATTTT.

J is TRBJ1-2 and V is TRBV5-1; 10 bases line up with TRBD1. Germline lookup yields CDR1 SGHRS and CDR2 YFSETQ. The CDR3 runs to 16 residues. V shed 5 bases and J 6 bases; nucleotides not matched to a gene: 13. The CDR3 spells CASSARGQGSKDGYTF. The CDR3 DNA is TGCGCCAGCAGTGCCCGGGGACAGGGGAGTAAAGATGGCTACACCTTC.

On this clone: One end of the junction is discordant with germline, which a read error may explain. This chain joins TRBV7-6 and TRBJ1-2; D is perhaps TRBD1 (5 bases). Germline CDR1 and CDR2: SGHVS and FNYEAQ. This CDR3 has 15 amino acids. The CDR3 loop is CASSLNHRGSYDYTF. The CDR3 coding sequence is TGTGCCAGCAGCTTAAATCATAGGGGTTCCTATGACTACACCTTC.

The chain links TRBV19 to TRBJ2-2; possible D gene TRBD2, 6 bases. CDR1 LNHDA and CDR2 SQIVND come from the germline V gene (reference sequence). There are 15 residues in the CDR3. Trimming left V 0 bases short and J 4 bases short, with 9 bases between. CDR3 protein: CASSIDGGFTGELFF. The CDR3 DNA follows: TGTGCCAGTAGTATAGACGGAGGGTTCACCGGGGAGCTGTTTTTT.

V gene TRBV7-6 combines with J gene TRBJ2-7, with D possibly TRBD1 on 6 matching bases. Germline loops: CDR1 SGHVS, CDR2 FNYEAQ. The ends were cut back, 4 bases at V and 2 bases at J, with 15 bases in the middle. This CDR3 has 15 residues. The DNA of the CDR3 is TGTGCCAGCAGCTCCCCTCCACAGGGTACCTACGAGCAGTACTTC. Translating it yields CASSSPPQGTYEQYF. Complete variable domain (other parts from reference TRBV7-6 and TRBJ2-7): GAGVSQSPRYKVTKRGQDVALRCDPISGHVSLYWYRQALGQGPEFLTYFNYEAQQDKSGLPNDRFSAERPEGSISTLTIQRTEQRDSAMYRCASSSPPQGTYEQYFGPGTRLTVT.

The chain couples TRBV7-2 to TRBJ2-5; D is unresolved. CDR3 length: 13 residues. V was cut by 1 base and J by 7 bases, with 10 bases left in between. Germline assignment: CDR1 SGHTA and CDR2 FQGNSA. The CDR3 reads CASSLGELRTQYF. The DNA for the CDR3 is TGTGCCAGCAGCTTAGGAGAGCTACGGACCCAGTACTTC.

The V and J genes are TRBV30 and TRBJ1-5, with 8 nucleotides matching TRBD1. The CDR3 is 13 amino acids. In germline, CDR1 is GTSNPN, CDR2 SVGIG (reference sequence). V trimming: 3 bases; J trimming: 4 bases; junction bases outside the gene matches: 2. Written as DNA, the CDR3 is TGTGCCTGGAGGGACAGGGAAAATCAGCCCCAGCATTTT. This gives the protein CAWRDRENQPQHF.

The J gene is TRBJ1-4, the V gene TRBV4-3, with D possibly TRBD1 on 6 matching bases. This CDR3 comprises 15 residues. CDR1 is LGHNA, CDR2 YSLEER, per germline. With 4 bases removed from V and 4 bases from J, the gap between germline ends came to 13 bases. Written as DNA, the CDR3 is TGCGCCAGCAGCCTCATACAGGGTAATAATGAAAAACTGTTTTTT. Translated: CASSLIQGNNEKLFF.

The V call is TRBV10-3, the J call TRBJ1-4; 10 nucleotides line up with TRBD1. Germline lookup yields CDR1 ENHRY and CDR2 SYGVKD. The V gene end was trimmed by 4 bases and the J gene end by 8 bases; junction bases not matched to a gene: 7. This CDR3 is built from 15 residues. The CDR3 DNA reads TGTGCCATCAGTGGAGCCGGGACAGGGGAAGAAAAACTGTTTTTT. Its protein product is CAISGAGTGEEKLFF.